This T cell receptor (beta chain) was profiled in a study of T cells in Graves' hyperthyroidism and ophthalmopathy. Notes on the study in general: Researchers found most expanded thyroid clonotypes above 0.001 in blood as well.

V was clipped by 5 bases and J by 0 bases, with 16 bases between them. Germline-derived CDR1 and CDR2 are SEHNR and FQNEAQ (reference sequence). This CDR3 is built from 17 residues. TCR beta CDR3 regions were amplified from RNA transcripts. HTBI primers were the set used in a first-round RT-PCR of the TCR CDR3. A single record per CDR3 protein comes from TCRdb applying MiXCR to the multiplex PCR reads. This sample has about 840,000 distinct CDR3 sequences, with over 35% found just once. In regard to this clonotype: As yet, its antigen is unknown.

Absent ophthalmopathy progression within 18 months defined stable Graves' hyperthyroidism. Hyperthyroidism patients were newly diagnosed, had disease duration under 2 months, and were aged 18 to 65 years. Lactation, pregnancy, other autoimmune disease or uncontrolled infection excluded patients. This chain uses TRBV7-9 with TRBJ2-2; a weak D match, TRBD1 (6 bases). The sequence came from a man in his late teens or twenties with Graves' hyperthyroidism. Sequenced sample: blood. The DNA for the CDR3 is TGTGCCAGCAGCCGAGGCCCCGAGGGGGCGAACACCGGGGAGCTGTTTTTT. Residues: CASSRGPEGANTGELFF.